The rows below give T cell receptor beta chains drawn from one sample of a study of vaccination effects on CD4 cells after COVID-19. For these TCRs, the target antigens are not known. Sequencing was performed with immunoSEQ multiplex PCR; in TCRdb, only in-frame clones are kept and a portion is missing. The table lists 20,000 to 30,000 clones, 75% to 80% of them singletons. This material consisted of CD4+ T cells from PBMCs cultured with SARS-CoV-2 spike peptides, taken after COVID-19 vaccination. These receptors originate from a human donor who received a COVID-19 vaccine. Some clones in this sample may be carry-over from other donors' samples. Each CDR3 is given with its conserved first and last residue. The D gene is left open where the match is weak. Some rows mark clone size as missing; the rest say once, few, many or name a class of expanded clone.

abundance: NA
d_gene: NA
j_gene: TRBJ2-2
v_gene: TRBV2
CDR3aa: CASREGGNGELFF
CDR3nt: TGTGCCAGCAGGGAAGGAGGGAACGGGGAGCTGTTTTTT

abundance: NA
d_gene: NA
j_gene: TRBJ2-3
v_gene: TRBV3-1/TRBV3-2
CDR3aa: CASSQGVLSTDTQYF
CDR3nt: TGTGCCAGCAGCCAAGGGGTACTTAGCACAGATACGCAGTATTTT

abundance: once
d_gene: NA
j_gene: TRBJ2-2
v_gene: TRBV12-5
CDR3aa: CASGLGTVGTGELFF
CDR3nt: TGTGCTAGTGGTTTGGGGACGGTGGGCACCGGGGAGCTGTTTTTT

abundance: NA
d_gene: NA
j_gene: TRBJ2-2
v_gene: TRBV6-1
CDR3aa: CASRPRLVATGELFF
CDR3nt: TGTGCCAGCAGGCCGAGACTAGTCGCCACCGGGGAGCTGTTTTTT

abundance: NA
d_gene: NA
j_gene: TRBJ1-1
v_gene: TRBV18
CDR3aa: CASSPPRGTPNTEAFF
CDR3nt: TGTGCCAGCTCACCACCGAGGGGCACACCGAACACTGAAGCTTTCTTT

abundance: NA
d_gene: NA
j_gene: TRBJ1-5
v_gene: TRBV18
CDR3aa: CASSPQVRQPQHF
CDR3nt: TGTGCCAGCTCACCACAGGTTCGGCAGCCCCAGCATTTT

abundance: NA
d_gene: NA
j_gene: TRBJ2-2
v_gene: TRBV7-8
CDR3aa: CASSLREQGNTGELFF
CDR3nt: TGTGCCAGCAGCTTAAGGGAACAGGGAAACACCGGGGAGCTGTTTTTT

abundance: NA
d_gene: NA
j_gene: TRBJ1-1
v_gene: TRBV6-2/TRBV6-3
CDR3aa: CASSYLNGGTQTQAFF
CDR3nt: TGTGCCAGCAGTTACTTGAACGGGGGGACCCAGACCCAAGCTTTCTTT

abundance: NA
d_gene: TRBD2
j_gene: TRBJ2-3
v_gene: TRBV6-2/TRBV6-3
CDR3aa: CASSYFPRGGLGDTQYF
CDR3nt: TGTGCCAGCAGTTACTTCCCACGGGGGGGCCTCGGAGATACGCAGTATTTT

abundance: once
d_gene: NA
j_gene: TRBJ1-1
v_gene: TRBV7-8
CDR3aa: CASGSGLRNTEAFF
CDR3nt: TGTGCCAGCGGATCGGGACTGCGGAACACTGAAGCTTTCTTT

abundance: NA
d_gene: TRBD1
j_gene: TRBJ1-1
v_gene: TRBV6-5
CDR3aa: CASSYVGQGAKTEAFF
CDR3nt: TGTGCCAGCAGTTACGTCGGACAGGGGGCTAAGACTGAAGCTTTCTTT

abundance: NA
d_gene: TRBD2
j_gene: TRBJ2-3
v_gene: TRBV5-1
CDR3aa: CASSYRLAGGPNTDTQYF
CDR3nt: TGCGCCAGCAGCTACCGACTAGCGGGGGGGCCCAACACAGATACGCAGTATTTT

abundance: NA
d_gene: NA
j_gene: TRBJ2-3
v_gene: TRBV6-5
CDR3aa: CASRRDKSTDTQYF
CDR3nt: TGTGCCAGCCGTCGGGACAAAAGCACAGATACGCAGTATTTT

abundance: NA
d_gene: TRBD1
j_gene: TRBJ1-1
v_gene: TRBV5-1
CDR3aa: CASSSTGTGNTEAFF
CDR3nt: TGCGCCAGCAGCTCGACCGGGACAGGGAACACTGAAGCTTTCTTT

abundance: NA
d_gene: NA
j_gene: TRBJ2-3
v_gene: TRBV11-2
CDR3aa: CASSRIEDTQYF
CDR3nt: TGTGCCAGCAGCCGTATCGAAGATACGCAGTATTTT

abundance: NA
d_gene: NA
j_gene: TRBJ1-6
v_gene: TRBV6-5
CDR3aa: CASKGWQVTNSPLHF
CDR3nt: TGTGCCAGCAAAGGGTGGCAGGTGACGAATTCACCCCTCCACTTT

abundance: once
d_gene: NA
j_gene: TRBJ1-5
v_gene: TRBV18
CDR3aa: CASSRDFNQPQHF
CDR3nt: TGTGCCAGCTCACGGGATTTCAATCAGCCCCAGCATTTT

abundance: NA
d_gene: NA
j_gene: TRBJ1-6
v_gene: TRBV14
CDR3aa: CASSQGGSPLHF
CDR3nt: TGTGCCAGCAGCCAAGGAGGGTCACCCCTCCACTTT

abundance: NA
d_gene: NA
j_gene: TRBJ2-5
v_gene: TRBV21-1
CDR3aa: CASSKDHWRGGWETQYF
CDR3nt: TGTGCCAGCAGCAAAGATCACTGGCGGGGGGGCTGGGAGACCCAGTACTTC

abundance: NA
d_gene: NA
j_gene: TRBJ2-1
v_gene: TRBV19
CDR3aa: CASSISGGVYNEQFF
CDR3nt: TGTGCCAGTAGTATCTCAGGGGGGGTATACAATGAGCAGTTCTTC

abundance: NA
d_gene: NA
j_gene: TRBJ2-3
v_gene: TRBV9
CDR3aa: CASSVGVRGGSTDTQYF
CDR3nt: TGTGCCAGCAGCGTAGGGGTGCGGGGCGGGAGCACAGATACGCAGTATTTT

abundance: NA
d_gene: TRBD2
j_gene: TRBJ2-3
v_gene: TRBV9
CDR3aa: CASSVVPGLAGSSTQYF
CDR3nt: TGTGCCAGCAGCGTAGTACCGGGACTAGCGGGCTCATCGACGCAGTATTTT

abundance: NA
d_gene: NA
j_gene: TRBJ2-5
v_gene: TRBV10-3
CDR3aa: CAIRQGGQETQYF
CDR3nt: TGTGCCATCAGGCAGGGGGGGCAAGAGACCCAGTACTTC

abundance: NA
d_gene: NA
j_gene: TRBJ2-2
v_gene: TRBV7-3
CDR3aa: CASSLSSETGELFF
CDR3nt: TGTGCCAGCAGCTTAAGTAGCGAAACCGGGGAGCTGTTTTTT

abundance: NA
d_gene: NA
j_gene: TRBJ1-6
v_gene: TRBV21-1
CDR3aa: CASSKDRGPEDSPLHF
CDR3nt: TGTGCCAGCAGCAAAGACAGGGGCCCCGAGGATTCACCCCTCCACTTT

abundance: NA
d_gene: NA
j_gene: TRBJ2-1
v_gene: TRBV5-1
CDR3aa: CASSLRRDRLHEQFF
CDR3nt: TGCGCCAGCAGCTTGCGTCGGGACCGCCTTCATGAGCAGTTCTTC

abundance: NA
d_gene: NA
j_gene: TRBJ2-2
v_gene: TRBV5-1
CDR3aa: CASSLGTDTGELFF
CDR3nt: TGCGCCAGCAGCTTGGGGACAGACACCGGGGAGCTGTTTTTT

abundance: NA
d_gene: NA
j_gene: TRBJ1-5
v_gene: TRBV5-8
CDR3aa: CASRQAPEAQHF
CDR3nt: TGTGCCAGCAGACAAGCCCCGGAAGCCCAGCATTTT

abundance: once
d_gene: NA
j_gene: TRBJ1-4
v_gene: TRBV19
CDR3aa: CASSLSGGRTNEKLFF
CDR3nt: TGTGCCAGTAGCCTCAGCGGGGGCCGGACTAATGAAAAACTGTTTTTT

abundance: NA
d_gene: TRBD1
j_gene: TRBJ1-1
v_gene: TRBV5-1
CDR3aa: CASRSLGGGIGTEAFF
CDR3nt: TGCGCCAGCCGTTCCCTGGGAGGGGGCATCGGCACTGAAGCTTTCTTT

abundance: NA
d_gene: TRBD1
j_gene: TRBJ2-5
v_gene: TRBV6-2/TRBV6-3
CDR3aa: CASSLLGTGEETQYF
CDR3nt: TGTGCCAGCAGTTTATTAGGGACAGGCGAAGAGACCCAGTACTTC

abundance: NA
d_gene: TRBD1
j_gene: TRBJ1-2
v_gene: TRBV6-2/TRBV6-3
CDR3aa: CASSPDRGRGYTF
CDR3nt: TGTGCCAGCAGCCCCGACAGGGGCCGTGGCTACACCTTC

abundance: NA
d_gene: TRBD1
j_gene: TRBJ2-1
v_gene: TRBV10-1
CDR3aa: CASSDGQGTYNEQFF
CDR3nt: TGCGCCAGCAGTGACGGACAGGGTACCTACAATGAGCAGTTCTTC

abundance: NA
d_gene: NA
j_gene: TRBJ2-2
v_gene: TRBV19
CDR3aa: CASSSSSISTGELFF
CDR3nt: TGTGCCAGTAGTTCTTCGTCGATTAGCACCGGGGAGCTGTTTTTT

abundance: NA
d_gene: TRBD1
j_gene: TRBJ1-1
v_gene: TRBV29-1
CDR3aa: CSVEDRSEAFF
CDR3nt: TGCAGCGTTGAGGACAGGTCTGAAGCTTTCTTT

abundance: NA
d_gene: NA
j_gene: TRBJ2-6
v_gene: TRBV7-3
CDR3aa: CASSLRAGSGANVLTF
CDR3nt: TGTGCCAGCAGCTTGAGGGCAGGGTCTGGGGCCAACGTCCTGACTTTC

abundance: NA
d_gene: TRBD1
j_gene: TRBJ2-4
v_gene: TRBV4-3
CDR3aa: CASSQRDRVKNIQYF
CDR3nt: TGCGCCAGCAGCCAACGGGACAGGGTCAAAAACATTCAGTACTTC

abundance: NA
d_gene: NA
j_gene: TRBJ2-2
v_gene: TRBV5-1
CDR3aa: CASSLLSLDTGELFF
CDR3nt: TGCGCCAGCAGCTTGTTGTCGCTCGACACCGGGGAGCTGTTTTTT

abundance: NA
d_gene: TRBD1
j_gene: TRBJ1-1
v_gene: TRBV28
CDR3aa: CASAIRDRDFNSAFF
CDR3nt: TGTGCCAGCGCAATCCGGGACAGGGATTTTAATTCGGCTTTCTTT

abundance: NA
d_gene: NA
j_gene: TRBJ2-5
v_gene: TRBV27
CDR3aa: CASSLGAGLEETQYF
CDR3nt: TGTGCCAGCAGTTTAGGGGCAGGGCTTGAAGAGACCCAGTACTTC

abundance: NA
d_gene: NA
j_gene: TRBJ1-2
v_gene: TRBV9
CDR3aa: CASSVVGGRGYTF
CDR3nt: TGTGCCAGCAGCGTAGTCGGCGGACGGGGCTACACCTTC

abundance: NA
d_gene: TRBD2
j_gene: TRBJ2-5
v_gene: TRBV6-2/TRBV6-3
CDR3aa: CASSYETSGQETQYF
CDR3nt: TGTGCCAGCAGTTACGAGACTAGCGGCCAAGAGACCCAGTACTTC

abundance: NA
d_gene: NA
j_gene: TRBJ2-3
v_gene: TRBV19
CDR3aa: CASKLLGQGGTDTQYF
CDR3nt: TGTGCCAGTAAACTTTTGGGACAAGGGGGGACAGATACGCAGTATTTT

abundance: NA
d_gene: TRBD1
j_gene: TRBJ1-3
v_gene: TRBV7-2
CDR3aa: CASSVRDRATGNTIYF
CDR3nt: TGTGCCAGCAGCGTCCGGGACAGGGCGACTGGAAACACCATATATTTT

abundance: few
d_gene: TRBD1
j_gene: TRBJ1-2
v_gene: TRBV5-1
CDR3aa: CASSWTGINYGYTF
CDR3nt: TGCGCCAGCAGCTGGACAGGGATAAACTATGGCTACACCTTC

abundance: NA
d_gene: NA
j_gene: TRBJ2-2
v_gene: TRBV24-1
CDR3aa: CATSDWAAPNTGELFF
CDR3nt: TGTGCCACCAGTGACTGGGCCGCTCCGAACACCGGGGAGCTGTTTTTT

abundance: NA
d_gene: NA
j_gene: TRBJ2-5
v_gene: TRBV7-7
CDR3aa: CASSLAPGEGETQYF
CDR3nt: TGTGCCAGCAGCTTAGCGCCGGGGGAAGGGGAGACCCAGTACTTC

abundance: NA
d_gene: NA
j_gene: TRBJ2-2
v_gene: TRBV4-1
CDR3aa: CASSQTALAKANTGELFF
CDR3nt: TGCGCCAGCAGCCAGACCGCACTGGCGAAGGCGAACACCGGGGAGCTGTTTTTT

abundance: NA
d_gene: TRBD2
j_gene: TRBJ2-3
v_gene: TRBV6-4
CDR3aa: CASSRTSGGASTDTQYF
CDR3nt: TGTGCCAGCAGTCGGACTAGCGGGGGAGCTAGCACAGATACGCAGTATTTT